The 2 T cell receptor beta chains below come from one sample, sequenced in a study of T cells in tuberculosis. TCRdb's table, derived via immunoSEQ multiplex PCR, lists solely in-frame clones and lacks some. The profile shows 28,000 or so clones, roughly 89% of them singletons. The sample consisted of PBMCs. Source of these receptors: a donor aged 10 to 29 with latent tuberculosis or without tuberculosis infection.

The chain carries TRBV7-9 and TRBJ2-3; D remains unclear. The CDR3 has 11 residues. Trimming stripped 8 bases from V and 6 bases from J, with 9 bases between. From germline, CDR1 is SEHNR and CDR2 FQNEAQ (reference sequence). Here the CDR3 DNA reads TGTGCCAGCGGTATGCAGGATACGCAGTATTTT. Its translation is CASGMQDTQYF.

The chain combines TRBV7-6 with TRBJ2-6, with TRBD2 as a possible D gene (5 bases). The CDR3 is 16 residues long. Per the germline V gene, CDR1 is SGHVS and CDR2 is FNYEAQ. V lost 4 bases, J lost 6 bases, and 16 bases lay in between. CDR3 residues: CASSSLGSVEANVLTF. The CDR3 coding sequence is TGTGCCAGCAGCTCCCTAGGGAGTGTTGAGGCCAACGTCCTGACTTTC.